The 32 T cell receptor beta chains below all came from one sample that was sequenced in a study of blood T cell repertoires in COVID-19. Here immunoSEQ multiplex PCR was the method, and the copy in TCRdb shows in-frame clones only, minus some. The repertoire holds 150,000 to 200,000 clones, with around 88% as singletons. Sequencing was done on a sample of PBMCs or T cells enriched from blood (not recorded which). The receptor set was obtained from a woman under 40 who had recovered from COVID-19.

The chain links TRBV3-1 (or the pseudogene TRBV3-2) to TRBJ2-3, with 9 bases fitting TRBD1. This CDR3 has 15 amino acids. J lost 4 bases, V lost 4 bases, and 6 bases had no gene match. CDR1 LGHDT and CDR2 YNNKEL come from the germline V gene (reference sequence). Here the CDR3 reads CASSRTGERPDTQYF. The DNA for the CDR3 is TGTGCCAGCAGCCGGACAGGGGAGAGGCCAGATACGCAGTATTTT.

In the case of this clone: Mismatch with germline at one junction end may stem from a read error. This chain joins TRBV13 and TRBJ2-1; 7 nucleotides align to TRBD2. Germline CDR1 reads PRHDT; CDR2 reads FYEKMQ (reference sequence). The CDR3 is 13 amino acids. The CDR3 reads CASSPRDYHEQFF. The CDR3 bases are TGTGCCAGCAGCCCCCGGGACTACCATGAGCAGTTCTTC.

This chain links TRBV29-1 with TRBJ1-2; 10 positions match TRBD1. The V gene end was trimmed by 4 bases and the J gene end by 3 bases; junction bases not matched to a gene: 2. The CDR3 runs to 13 residues. The germline gives CDR1 SQVTM, CDR2 ANQGSEA. CDR3 in amino acids: CSVGTGGDYGYTF. The CDR3 DNA sequence: TGCAGCGTTGGGACAGGGGGGGACTATGGCTACACCTTC.

The chain combines TRBV27 with TRBJ2-1; 11 bases are a match to TRBD2. The CDR3 covers 18 residues. Per germline, CDR1 MNHEY and CDR2 SMNVEV (reference sequence). V lost 6 bases, J lost 0 bases, and 10 bases stayed unmatched. The CDR3 DNA reads as TGTGCCAGCAGCCCAGGACTAGCGGGCTTCAGCTCCTACAATGAGCAGTTCTTC. It specifies CASSPGLAGFSSYNEQFF.

The genes are TRBV14 and TRBJ1-1, with 7 nucleotides matching TRBD1. The V and J ends lost 1 base and 5 bases, in that order; junction bases with no gene match: 10. This CDR3 region has 16 residues. From germline, CDR1 is SGHDN and CDR2 FVKESK. The CDR3 region is CASSQVTGRQGTEAFF. Here the CDR3 DNA reads TGTGCCAGCAGCCAAGTAACAGGGCGACAGGGAACTGAAGCTTTCTTT.

This clone was observed a single time. V and J are TRBV7-9 and TRBJ2-1; no clear D gene. Germline V gene sequence: CDR1 SEHNR, CDR2 FQNEAQ (reference sequence). The CDR3 runs 12 residues. The V end lost 5 bases, the J end lost 7 bases, and 9 bases lay between the germline ends. DNA of the CDR3: TGTGCCAGCAGCCTGCCACTTAATGAGCAGTTCTTC. Translation: CASSLPLNEQFF.

This sequence joins TRBV12-3 or TRBV12-4 and TRBJ1-1; tentative D call: TRBD1 (5 bases). The CDR3 consists of 13 residues. Trimming stripped 5 bases from V and 1 base from J, with 8 bases between. The CDR3 DNA follows: TGTGCCAGCAGTACACAGGAGAACACTGAAGCTTTCTTT. Protein: CASSTQENTEAFF.

The rearrangement links TRBV5-4 to TRBJ1-3; D is unclear. There are 15 residues in the CDR3. CDR1 and CDR2 from the germline V gene are SGHNT and YYREEE (reference sequence). V dropped 1 base and J dropped 0 bases, with 8 bases sitting between them. The CDR3 nucleotides read TGTGCCAGCAGCTTGTTGGGGAGCTCTGGAAACACCATATATTTT. Encoded protein: CASSLLGSSGNTIYF.

This rearrangement joins TRBV5-1 to TRBJ2-1, with a weak D call TRBD2 (5 bases). Germline values: CDR1 SGHRS, CDR2 YFSETQ. CDR3 length: 16 residues. Trimming took 4 bases from V and 0 from J, leaving 14 bases between them. The CDR3 region is CASSRSGAVSYNEQFF. In DNA, the CDR3 is TGCGCCAGCAGCCGGTCCGGAGCGGTCTCCTACAATGAGCAGTTCTTC.

This clone has more than one count but fewer than ten. The CDR3 sequence: CASKQGGQPQHF. The CDR3 DNA reads TGTGCCAGCAAACAGGGTGGTCAGCCCCAGCATTTT. The chain couples TRBV12-3 or TRBV12-4 to TRBJ1-5; a weak D match, TRBD1 (6 bases). There are 12 residues in the CDR3. Deletions cut 7 bases from V and 6 bases from J, with 10 bases between.

CDR3: CASSLASAGEQFF. DNA for the CDR3: TGTGCCAGCAGTTTAGCTTCCGCAGGTGAGCAGTTCTTC. The gene calls are TRBV12-3 or TRBV12-4 and TRBJ2-1, with D unclear. V lost 0 bases and J lost 9, with 9 bases in between. The CDR3 is made up of 13 amino acids.

This clone was picked up one time. For the CDR3, the DNA is TGTGCCAGCAGTTGGACTAGCCCTTACAATGAGCAGTTCTTC. Its protein product is CASSWTSPYNEQFF. The chain recombines TRBV27 with TRBJ2-1, with TRBD2 matching over 8 bases. Germline V CDR1 and CDR2: MNHEY, SMNVEV (reference sequence). V lost 4 bases to trimming and J lost 4 bases; unmatched junction nucleotides: 3. The CDR3 length is 14 residues.

This sequence joins TRBV7-3 and TRBJ2-7, with 7 bases that match TRBD2. The CDR3 runs 14 residues. The J segment lost 6 bases and the V segment lost 6 bases, leaving 11 bases of the junction unmatched. Germline V lookup: CDR1 SGHTA, CDR2 FQGTGA. Written as DNA, the CDR3 is TGTGCCAGCAGATCGACAACCTCGGGGGGCGAGCAGTACTTC. Translated, it gives CASRSTTSGGEQYF.

The CDR3 region is CASSFFSLSTDTQYF. CDR3 nucleotides: TGTGCCAGCAGCTTTTTCAGTTTAAGCACAGATACGCAGTATTTT. The chain joins TRBV7-9 to TRBJ2-3; no firm D call. V lost 3 bases and J 0 bases, leaving 10 bases between the germline ends. This CDR3 is built from 15 residues. Germline V lookup: CDR1 SEHNR, CDR2 FQNEAQ (reference sequence).

The chain combines TRBV27 with TRBJ2-2, with 8 bases matching TRBD1. The germline V gene encodes CDR1 MNHEY and CDR2 SMNVEV (reference sequence). The CDR3 has 20 amino acids. V was pared by 2 bases and J by 0 bases, with 14 bases of the junction left unmatched. The CDR3 here is CASSLNLSSRGPANTGELFF. CDR3 nucleotides: TGTGCCAGCAGTTTAAATCTGAGCTCCAGGGGGCCCGCGAACACCGGGGAGCTGTTTTTT.

This clone was observed a single time. The chain links TRBV15 to TRBJ2-1; D might be TRBD1 (6 bases). The germline gives CDR1 LNHNV, CDR2 YYDKDF (reference sequence). Trimming stripped 2 bases from V and 2 bases from J, with 13 bases between. The CDR3 has 16 amino acids. Here the CDR3 reads CATSRIGQPTYNEQFF. CDR3 nucleotides: TGTGCCACCAGCAGAATCGGACAGCCTACCTACAATGAGCAGTTCTTC.

This clone has only one observation. The gene calls are TRBV24-1 and TRBJ1-2; D possibly corresponds to TRBD1 (6 bases). Between the trimmed V and J ends, which lost 5 bases and 4 bases, there was a span of 10 bases. The CDR3 is made up of 13 amino acids. Per germline, CDR1 KGHDR and CDR2 SFDVKD. CDR3 sequence (DNA): TGTGCCACCAGTGTGGGGGGGCCCTATGGCTACACCTTC. It yields the protein CATSVGGPYGYTF.

The table lists this clone with a count of one. CDR3 nucleotides: TGCAGCGTTGTTTTAGCGGGAGGGAGTCGGGGCAAAAACATTCAGTACTTC. It translates to CSVVLAGGSRGKNIQYF. V is TRBV29-1 and J is TRBJ2-4; TRBD2 matches 11 bases. The germline gives CDR1 SQVTM, CDR2 ANQGSEA. V shed 4 bases, J shed 3 bases, and the junction held 11 bases outside the gene matches. This CDR3 has 17 residues.

The genes are TRBV4-1 and TRBJ1-6, with unresolved D. CDR3 length equals 16 residues. CDR1 and CDR2 from the germline V gene are MGHRA and YSYEKL. Trimming stripped 1 base from V and 4 bases from J, with 11 bases between. CDR3 nucleotides: TGCGCCAGCAGCCAAGTCGTAAGCCTTTATAATTCACCCCTCCACTTT. Amino acids: CASSQVVSLYNSPLHF.

The chain couples TRBV10-3 to TRBJ1-2, with 7 bases matching TRBD1. CDR1 ENHRY and CDR2 SYGVKD come from the germline V gene. Trimming took 3 bases from V and 1 from J; bases not matched to a gene: 8. There are 16 residues in the CDR3. The CDR3: CAISEGTGVLNYGYTF. In DNA form, the CDR3 reads TGTGCCATCAGTGAAGGTACAGGGGTGCTTAACTATGGCTACACCTTC.

The rearrangement joins TRBV6-5 to TRBJ2-5; 7 positions agree with TRBD1. The CDR3 length is 12 residues. Germline V lookup: CDR1 MNHEY, CDR2 SVGAGI. V shed 8 bases and J 1 base; nucleotides not matched to a gene: 1. CDR3 region: CASRDSQETQYF. For the CDR3, the DNA is TGTGCCAGCCGGGACAGCCAAGAGACCCAGTACTTC.

CDR3 nucleotides: TGTGCCAGCAGCCAACGACCGGGACAGGGGAATTCACCCCTCCACTTT. This translates into CASSQRPGQGNSPLHF. The rearrangement uses TRBV16 and TRBJ1-6; 10 positions match TRBD1. J gave up 7 bases and V 2 bases, and 5 bases lay outside the gene matches. The CDR3 extends over 16 amino acids. Germline CDR1 and CDR2: KGHSY and FQNENV.

This chain uses TRBV6-1 with TRBJ2-7; weak D call: TRBD1 (5 bases). Trimming stripped 0 bases from V and 0 bases from J, with 12 bases between. Germline V gene data show CDR1 as MNHNS and CDR2 as SASEGT. This CDR3 is built from 16 residues. CDR3 in DNA: TGTGCCAGCAGTGAAGCTGGGGTTAGGGGCTCCTACGAGCAGTACTTC. It codes for CASSEAGVRGSYEQYF.

The V gene is TRBV28, the J gene TRBJ1-1; D gene ambiguous. Germline CDR1 MDHEN, CDR2 SYDVKM. There are 14 residues in the CDR3. Trimming cost V 5 bases and J 1 base, with 11 bases left between them. The CDR3 DNA sequence: TGTGCCAGCAGTCCGAACCCAGGGAACACTGAAGCTTTCTTT. It yields the protein CASSPNPGNTEAFF.

This chain links TRBV6-5 with TRBJ1-3, with 8 bases that match TRBD1. The CDR3 covers 16 residues. The J segment lost 0 bases and the V segment lost 2 bases, leaving 3 bases of the junction unmatched. The germline gives CDR1 MNHEY, CDR2 SVGAGI. CDR3 residues: CASSYRQGPSGNTIYF. The CDR3 nucleotides read TGTGCCAGCAGTTACCGACAGGGGCCCTCTGGAAACACCATATATTTT.

This clone was recorded once. The V and J genes are TRBV7-9 and TRBJ2-3; 13 nucleotides align to TRBD2. V dropped 2 bases and J dropped 2; count of bases not matched to a gene: 7. Germline CDR1 is SEHNR and CDR2 is FQNEAQ (reference sequence). The CDR3 length is 18 residues. CDR3 protein: CASSLTRLAGGPTDTQYF. The CDR3 nucleotides are TGTGCCAGCAGCTTAACGAGACTAGCGGGAGGACCCACAGATACGCAGTATTTT.

This clone has just one count. This rearrangement joins TRBV18 to TRBJ2-7; 10 nucleotides line up with TRBD1. The CDR3 covers 14 residues. Germline V gene data show CDR1 as KGHSH and CDR2 as LQKENI. With 3 bases clipped from V and 6 bases from J, the junction kept 5 bases outside the gene matches. CDR3 in DNA: TGTGCCAGCTCACCGGGGACAGGGGCAGGCGAGCAGTACTTC. It translates to CASSPGTGAGEQYF.

The V and J genes are TRBV2 and TRBJ2-2, with 8 positions matching TRBD2. The CDR3 consists of 15 residues. With 7 bases clipped from V and 2 bases from J, the junction kept 6 bases outside the gene matches. CDR1 SNHLY and CDR2 FYNNEI come from the germline V gene. CDR3 region: CASKRAGANTGELFF. In nucleotides, the CDR3 is TGTGCCAGCAAGAGAGCGGGAGCCAACACCGGGGAGCTGTTTTTT.

This chain connects TRBV5-4 to TRBJ2-4; D not certain. With 1 base removed from V and 0 bases from J, the gap between germline ends came to 14 bases. CDR3 length: 17 residues. Germline V gives CDR1 SGHNT, CDR2 YYREEE (reference sequence). CDR3 loop: CASSLWRKHPAKNIQYF. The CDR3 nucleotides are TGTGCCAGCAGCTTGTGGCGGAAACACCCAGCCAAAAACATTCAGTACTTC.

This rearrangement joins TRBV19 to TRBJ2-1; maybe TRBD2 (5 bases). Between the trimmed V and J ends, which lost 0 bases and 4 bases, there was a span of 16 bases. The CDR3 has 17 amino acids. Germline V gives CDR1 LNHDA, CDR2 SQIVND (reference sequence). The CDR3 nucleotides read TGTGCCAGTAGTATAGATCAATCGACCCGGGGTTACAATGAGCAGTTCTTC. Protein: CASSIDQSTRGYNEQFF.

This chain uses TRBV28 with TRBJ1-5; 8 nucleotides line up with TRBD1. The CDR3 loop spans 16 amino acids. The J segment lost 3 bases and the V segment lost 5 bases, leaving 9 bases of the junction unmatched. CDR1 and CDR2 from the germline V gene are MDHEN and SYDVKM. The CDR3 DNA reads TGTGCCAGCAGTGCTCGTCAGGGGGCGAACAATCAGCCCCAGCATTTT. As protein: CASSARQGANNQPQHF.

The chain has TRBV5-8 and TRBJ2-7; D gene ambiguous. Germline V lookup: CDR1 SGHTS, CDR2 YDEGEE. Trimming took 1 base from V and 4 from J, leaving 6 bases between them. This CDR3 has 12 amino acids. The CDR3 loop is CASSLLRYEQYF. Here the CDR3 DNA reads TGTGCCAGCAGCTTGTTACGGTACGAGCAGTACTTC.